Below, 23 T cell receptor beta chains from the same sample are listed, as sequenced in a study of graft-versus-host responses after intestinal transplantation. Assay used: immunoSEQ multiplex PCR; TCRdb lists only in-frame clones, some missing. Of 90,000 to 120,000 clones in the sample, over 75% were seen once. Their antigen targets remain unknown. Specimen: unstimulated CD4+ T cells sorted from spleen or lymph node cells, collected before intestinal transplant. Source of these receptors: a human donor who received an intestinal transplant.

V is TRBV18 and J is TRBJ2-7; D tentatively reads TRBD1 or TRBD2 (5 bases each). V was clipped by 3 bases and J by 4 bases, with 13 bases between them. This CDR3 contains 14 residues. CDR1 and CDR2 from the germline V gene are KGHSH and LQKENI. DNA of the CDR3: TGTGCCAGCTCACCGGGGCAGGGAGATTACGAGCAGTACTTC. Translated, it gives CASSPGQGDYEQYF.

The chain's CDR3 is CAWSLGQGMDWGPQHF. CDR3 bases: TGTGCCTGGAGTCTTGGACAGGGGATGGATTGGGGGCCCCAGCATTTT. The chain carries TRBV30 and TRBJ1-5, with TRBD1 identical over 9 bases. Germline V lookup: CDR1 GTSNPN, CDR2 SVGIG (reference sequence). This CDR3 has 16 residues. Trimming cost V 2 bases and J 9 bases; bases outside gene matches: 14.

This clone was seen many times. The gene calls are TRBV19 and TRBJ1-6; D gene unclear. This CDR3 comprises 12 residues. V shed 8 bases and J shed 8 bases, with 10 bases lying between them. Germline V gene lookup returns CDR1 LNHDA and CDR2 SQIVND (reference sequence). CDR3 DNA sequence: TGTGCCAGTGGGTACTCCGATTCACCCCTCCACTTT. Its translation is CASGYSDSPLHF. Based on the CDR3 plus reference TRBV19 and TRBJ1-6, the full variable domain is DGGITQSPKYLFRKEGQNVTLSCEQNLNHDAMYWYRQDPGQGLRLIYYSQIVNDFQKGDIAEGYSVSREKKESFPLTVTSAQKNPTAFYLCASGYSDSPLHFGNGTRLTVT.

This chain connects TRBV7-9 to TRBJ1-2, with D perhaps TRBD1 (6 bases). V was trimmed by 1 base and J by 6 bases, leaving 18 bases between them. The CDR3 loop spans 16 amino acids. Germline-derived CDR1 and CDR2 are SEHNR and FQNEAQ (reference sequence). In nucleotides, the CDR3 is TGTGCCAGCAGCTTAGGACTTACCGGGACAAAGGATGGCTACACCTTC. It specifies CASSLGLTGTKDGYTF.

This chain links TRBV5-4 with TRBJ2-1; 7 positions match TRBD2. Germline V CDR1 and CDR2: SGHNT, YYREEE (reference sequence). The CDR3 covers 18 residues. V shed 4 bases and J 0 bases; nucleotides not matched to a gene: 13. The CDR3 nucleotides are TGTGCCAGCAGCCCAAGGTCGCGGGGGAATCCCTCCTACAATGAGCAGTTCTTC. Amino acids: CASSPRSRGNPSYNEQFF.

The CDR3 region is CASGTSSTYEQYF. Written as DNA, the CDR3 is TGTGCCTCCGGGACTAGCAGCACCTACGAGCAGTACTTC. This sequence joins TRBV7-2 and TRBJ2-7, with 9 bases matching TRBD2. Germline trimming cut 11 bases from V and 2 bases from J; bases unmatched to any gene: 7. CDR1 and CDR2 (germline): SGHTA, FQGNSA. This CDR3 spans 13 amino acids.

This chain joins TRBV2 and TRBJ2-7, with D possibly matching TRBD2 (5 bases). V was cut by 7 bases and J by 7 bases, with 14 bases left in between. CDR1 is SNHLY, CDR2 FYNNEI, per germline. This CDR3 contains 12 residues. The CDR3, as DNA: TGTGCCAGCAATCTAGTTACGGGGGAGCAGTACTTC. Translation gives CASNLVTGEQYF.

The V and J genes are TRBV6-1 and TRBJ1-5; no clear D gene. V was pared by 5 bases and J by 0 bases, with 5 bases between. The CDR3 has 13 amino acids. From germline, CDR1 is MNHNS and CDR2 SASEGT. CDR3 amino acids: CASSLDSNQPQHF. In DNA, the CDR3 is TGTGCCAGCAGTTTAGATAGCAATCAGCCCCAGCATTTT.

The chain recombines TRBV5-5 with TRBJ2-2; no firm D call. Germline assignment: CDR1 SGHKS and CDR2 YYEKEE (reference sequence). This CDR3 is 14 amino acids long. The V end was cut by 6 bases, the J end by 0 bases, with 9 bases between. The CDR3 protein is CASTLTANTGELFF. As DNA, the CDR3 is TGTGCCAGCACCCTGACGGCGAACACCGGGGAGCTGTTTTTT.

J is TRBJ1-1 and V is TRBV25-1; D is unclear. V lost 3 bases and J 8 bases, leaving 13 bases between the germline ends. Germline V CDR1 and CDR2: MGHDK, SYGVNS. The CDR3 runs to 13 residues. The CDR3 DNA follows: TGTGCCAGCAGTGAGTTTCGGGCAGCCGAAGCTTTCTTT. Encoded protein: CASSEFRAAEAFF.

This clone was detected once. The chain couples TRBV2 to TRBJ1-3; D possibly corresponds to TRBD1 (5 bases). CDR1 is SNHLY, CDR2 FYNNEI, per germline. V lost 3 bases and J lost 8, with 8 bases in between. The CDR3 covers 12 residues. CDR3 in amino acids: CASSDRDYTIYF. The DNA for the CDR3 is TGTGCCAGCAGTGACAGGGACTACACCATATATTTT.

The CDR3 DNA reads TGTGCCAGCAGCTTAGATTCCAGGGTCGAGCAGTACTTC. Its protein is CASSLDSRVEQYF. V gene TRBV7-2 combines with J gene TRBJ2-7; possible D gene TRBD1, 5 bases. The CDR3 has 13 amino acids. V gave up 1 base and J gave up 6 bases, with 10 bases separating them. CDR1 and CDR2 from the germline V gene are SGHTA and FQGNSA.

V usage is TRBV5-1 and J usage is TRBJ1-6, with 8 positions matching TRBD1. V gave up 1 base and J gave up 0 bases; unmatched junction bases: 0. This CDR3 has 16 amino acids. The germline gives CDR1 SGHRS, CDR2 YFSETQ. CDR3: CASSLTGGSYNSPLHF. CDR3 DNA: TGCGCCAGCAGCTTGACAGGGGGCTCCTATAATTCACCCCTCCACTTT. Complete variable domain (other parts from reference TRBV5-1 and TRBJ1-6): KAGVTQTPRYLIKTRGQQVTLSCSPISGHRSVSWYQQTPGQGLQFLFEYFSETQRNKGNFPGRFSGRQFSNSRSEMNVSTLELGDSALYLCASSLTGGSYNSPLHFGNGTRLTVT.

The gene calls are TRBV4-2 and TRBJ2-3; the match to TRBD2 covers 11 bases. This CDR3 spans 15 amino acids. V shed 3 bases and J 7 bases; nucleotides not matched to a gene: 6. Germline V CDR1 and CDR2: LGHNA, YNFKEQ. The CDR3 coding sequence is TGTGCCAGCAGCCAGTTAGCGGGGGGGCGGCATACGCAGTATTTT. It encodes CASSQLAGGRHTQYF.

The chain has TRBV30 and TRBJ1-6; D possibly corresponds to TRBD1 (6 bases). CDR3 size: 16 residues. Trimming cost V 4 bases and J 3 bases, with 16 bases left between them. Germline V gene data show CDR1 as GTSNPN and CDR2 as SVGIG (reference sequence). CDR3 amino acids: CAWMAKDRSYNSPLHF. CDR3 DNA: TGTGCCTGGATGGCCAAAGACAGGAGCTATAATTCACCCCTCCACTTT.

The V call is TRBV6-1, the J call TRBJ2-3; 13 nucleotides align to TRBD2. After removal of 4 bases from V and 3 bases from J, the junction contained 7 bases not matched to a gene. Germline values: CDR1 MNHNS, CDR2 SASEGT. The CDR3 has 17 amino acids. In nucleotides, the CDR3 is TGTGCCAGCAGTGCGTCACTAGCGGGGGGGAAGACAGATACGCAGTATTTT. It is translated as CASSASLAGGKTDTQYF.

V gene TRBV5-1 combines with J gene TRBJ2-3, with 9 nucleotides matching TRBD2. J lost 4 bases, V lost 3 bases, and 12 bases had no gene match. This CDR3 region has 17 residues. CDR1 and CDR2 (germline): SGHRS, YFSETQ. CDR3 DNA sequence: TGCGCCAGCAGCTCCTCTTCCCGCGGGGGGGCCGCAGATACGCAGTATTTT. This sequence encodes CASSSSSRGGAADTQYF.

This clone appeared once. The rearrangement uses TRBV9 and TRBJ2-1, with D unclear. The CDR3 contains 13 residues. V was pared by 1 base and J by 11 bases, with 13 bases between. Per germline, CDR1 SGDLS and CDR2 YYNGEE. CDR3 residues: CASSVYHWEKQFF. The CDR3 bases are TGTGCCAGCAGCGTATATCATTGGGAAAAGCAGTTCTTC.

The J gene is TRBJ2-4, the V gene TRBV7-2, with 8 bases lining up with TRBD1. J gave up 5 bases and V 2 bases, and 5 bases lay outside the gene matches. This CDR3 contains 15 residues. The germline gives CDR1 SGHTA, CDR2 FQGNSA. In DNA, the CDR3 is TGTGCCAGCAGCTTAACCCGGGACAGGCAAAACATTCAGTACTTC. It encodes CASSLTRDRQNIQYF.

The rearrangement joins TRBV7-3 to TRBJ2-1, with TRBD2 matching over 8 bases. CDR1 is SGHTA and CDR2 is FQGTGA in the germline V gene. The V gene end was trimmed by 2 bases and the J gene end by 7 bases; junction bases not matched to a gene: 7. This CDR3 contains 15 residues. This CDR3 reads CASSLLRGGQNEQFF. CDR3 in DNA: TGTGCCAGCAGCTTACTTCGGGGGGGCCAAAATGAGCAGTTCTTC.

J is TRBJ2-4 and V is TRBV28, with a weak D call TRBD2 (6 bases). This CDR3 is built from 16 residues. Germline V lookup: CDR1 MDHEN, CDR2 SYDVKM. CDR3 DNA sequence: TGTTCCGTCGGGACTCCTGCCTCCGGGGGCAAAAACATTCAGTACTTC. It yields the protein CSVGTPASGGKNIQYF.

The rearrangement uses TRBV5-4 and TRBJ2-2; D assignment may be TRBD1 or TRBD2 (5 bases each). CDR1 and CDR2 from the germline V gene are SGHNT and YYREEE (reference sequence). There are 17 residues in the CDR3. V dropped 1 base and J dropped 5 bases, with 18 bases sitting between them. CDR3: CASSLNGGLGNTGELFF. The CDR3 DNA reads as TGTGCCAGCAGCTTGAATGGGGGTTTGGGGAATACCGGGGAGCTGTTTTTT.

The chain couples TRBV19 to TRBJ2-5; D is unclear. Trimming removed 5 bases from V and 5 bases from J, with 15 bases in between. This CDR3 is built from 14 residues. Germline loops: CDR1 LNHDA, CDR2 SQIVND (reference sequence). In DNA form, the CDR3 reads TGTGCCAGTAGTGTTACGAGGAGTCAGGAGACCCAGTACTTC. Protein sequence: CASSVTRSQETQYF.